The T cell receptor beta chain described here comes from a study of shared clonotypes between healthy human individuals. General observations from the study: Generation of non-shared clonotypes was less probable than generation of clonotypes shared by all four donors. Few donors restricted represented genetic and exposure-history diversity. Collection of samples was limited to blood; tissue repertoires likely differ.

Germline V gives CDR1 SGHVS, CDR2 FQNEAQ. This CDR3 comprises 12 residues. V lost 9 bases, J lost 6 bases, and 15 bases lay in between. For each subset, genomic DNA was distributed in equal portions over several immunoSEQ plates. Sequencing was performed with immunoSEQ multiplex PCR; in TCRdb, only in-frame clones are kept and a portion is missing. Of around 2.5 million clones in the sample, roughly 93% were seen once. This clone came up once. Its cognate antigen is unknown. Material for sequencing was naive CD4+ T cells from PBMCs. Subset indicated: CD45RA+ positively selected. This TCR came from a man aged 18-30 years in good health. Some clones in this sample may be carry-over from other donors' samples. The V gene is TRBV7-8, the J gene TRBJ2-7; D unclear. The CDR3 reads CASRSRAVEQYF. CDR3 bases: TGTGCCAGTCGATCAAGGGCGGTCGAGCAGTACTTC. The whole variable domain, remainder taken from reference TRBV7-8 and TRBJ2-7, is GAGVSQSPRYKVAKRGQDVALRCDPISGHVSLFWYQQALGQGPEFLTYFQNEAQLDKSGLPSDRFFAERPEGSVSTLKIQRTQQEDSAVYLCASRSRAVEQYFGPGTRLTVT.